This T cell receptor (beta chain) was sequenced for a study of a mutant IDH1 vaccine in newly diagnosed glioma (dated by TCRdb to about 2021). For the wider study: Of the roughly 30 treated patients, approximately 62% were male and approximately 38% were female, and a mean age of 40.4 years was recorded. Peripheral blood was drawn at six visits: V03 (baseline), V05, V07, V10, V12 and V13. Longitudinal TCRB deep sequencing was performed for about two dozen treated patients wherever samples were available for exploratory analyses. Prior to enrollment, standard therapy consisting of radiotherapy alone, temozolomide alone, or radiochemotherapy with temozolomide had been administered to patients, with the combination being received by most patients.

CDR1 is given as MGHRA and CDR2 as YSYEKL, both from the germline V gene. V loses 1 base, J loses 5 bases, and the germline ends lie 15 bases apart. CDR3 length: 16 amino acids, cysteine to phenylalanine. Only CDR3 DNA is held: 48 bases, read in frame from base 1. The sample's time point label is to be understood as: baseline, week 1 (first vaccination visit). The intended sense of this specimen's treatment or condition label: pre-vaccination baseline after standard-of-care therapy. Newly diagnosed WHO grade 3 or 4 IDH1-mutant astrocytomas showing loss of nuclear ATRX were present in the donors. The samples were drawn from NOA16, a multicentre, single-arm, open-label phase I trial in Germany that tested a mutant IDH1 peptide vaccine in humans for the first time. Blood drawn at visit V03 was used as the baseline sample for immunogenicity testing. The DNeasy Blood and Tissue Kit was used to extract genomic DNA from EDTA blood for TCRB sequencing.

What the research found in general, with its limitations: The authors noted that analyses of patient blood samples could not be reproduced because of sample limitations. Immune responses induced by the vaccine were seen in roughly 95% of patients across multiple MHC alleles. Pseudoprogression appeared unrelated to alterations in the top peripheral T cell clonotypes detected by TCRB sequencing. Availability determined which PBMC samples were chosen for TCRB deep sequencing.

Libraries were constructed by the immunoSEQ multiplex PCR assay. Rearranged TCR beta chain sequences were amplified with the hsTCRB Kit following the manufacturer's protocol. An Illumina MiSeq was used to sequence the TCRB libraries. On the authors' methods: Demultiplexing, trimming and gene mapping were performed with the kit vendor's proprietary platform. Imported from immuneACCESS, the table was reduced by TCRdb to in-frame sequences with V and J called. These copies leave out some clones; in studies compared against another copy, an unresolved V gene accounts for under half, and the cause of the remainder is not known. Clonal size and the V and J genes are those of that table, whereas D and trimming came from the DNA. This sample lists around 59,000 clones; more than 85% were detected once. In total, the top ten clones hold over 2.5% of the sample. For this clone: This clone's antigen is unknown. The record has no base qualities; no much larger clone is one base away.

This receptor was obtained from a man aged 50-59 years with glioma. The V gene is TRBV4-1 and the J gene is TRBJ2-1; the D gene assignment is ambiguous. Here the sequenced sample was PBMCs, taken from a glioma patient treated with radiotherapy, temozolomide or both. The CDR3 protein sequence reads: CASSQVGTLGNNEQFF. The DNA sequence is TGCGCCAGCAGCCAAGTCGGTACGCTTGGGAACAATGAGCAGTTCTTC.